This T cell receptor beta chain was identified during a study of vaccination effects on CD4 cells after COVID-19. Study-wide context: Participants got two doses of BNT162b2 or mRNA-1273 vaccine. Overall study results and limits: Common cold coronavirus cross-reactivity was shown by only 1 of 255 vaccine-induced clones in healthy vaccinees. Few convalescent patients were included, and no early post-infection timepoints were sampled.

Some clones are missing from TCRdb's copy, which holds only in-frame ones; the method was immunoSEQ multiplex PCR. The sample records about 41,000 clones, more than 60% being singletons. As for this clone: Its antigen is unidentified.

Within the ViraFEST assay, antigen-specific CD4+ T cells underwent expansion with viral peptide pools prior to sequencing. Isolation of CD4+ T cells took place after about ten days of culture. Each vaccine recipient was nucleocapsid antibody negative and had no prior SARS-CoV-2 infection. Supplemented with 8.5 to 10 IU/ml IL-2 and roughly 9.2 ug/ml peptides, more than 1.5 million PBMC per well were kept in culture. The ends were cut back, 11 bases at V and 10 bases at J, with 15 bases in the middle. Germline-derived CDR1 and CDR2 are MDHEN and SYDVKM. The CDR3 length is 11 residues. The sample here was CD4+ T cells from PBMCs cultured with HCoV-OC43 spike peptides, taken before COVID-19 vaccination. Documented subset: HCoV-OC43 spike overlapping peptide pool stimulation. This sequence was found in a human donor who received a COVID-19 vaccine. The chain combines TRBV28 with TRBJ1-3; the D gene is possibly TRBD1 (6 bases). DNA for the CDR3: TGTGCCTCGAGGGGGTTGAGGACCATATATTTT. As protein: CASRGLRTIYF.